Shown below are 28 T cell receptor beta chains from a single sample sequenced in a study of T cell changes during pregnancy in multiple sclerosis. The method was immunoSEQ multiplex PCR; TCRdb's version includes in-frame clones alone and lacks a portion of them. The sample records roughly 61,000 clones, 93% being singletons. This material consisted of peripheral blood, taken after pregnancy. The receptors originated from a female donor with multiple sclerosis, enrolled in a pregnancy study.

The chain carries TRBV9 and TRBJ2-1, with TRBD2 identical over 13 bases. V gave up 1 base and J gave up 7 bases; unmatched junction bases: 5. CDR1 is SGDLS and CDR2 is YYNGEE in the germline V gene. The CDR3 is 16 amino acids. DNA of the CDR3: TGTGCCAGCAGCGTAACTAGCGGGAGGGCCACGAATGAGCAGTTCTTC. Translated, it gives CASSVTSGRATNEQFF.

V and J are TRBV18 and TRBJ2-4; unclear D gene. CDR1 is KGHSH, CDR2 LQKENI, per germline. The CDR3 is 16 residues long. V lost 3 bases and J lost 0, with 12 bases in between. This chain's CDR3 is CASSPPLSLAKNIQYF. CDR3 sequence (DNA): TGTGCCAGCTCACCCCCGCTTAGTCTAGCCAAAAACATTCAGTACTTC.

The chain uses TRBV28 and TRBJ1-2, with unresolved D. CDR1 is MDHEN, CDR2 SYDVKM, per germline. The V and J ends lost 5 bases and 4 bases respectively, with 17 bases between them. The CDR3 spans 15 residues. CDR3 DNA sequence: TGTGCCAGCAGTCCGCCATTGGAACGGAGCTATGGCTACACCTTC. Translation gives CASSPPLERSYGYTF.

V and J are TRBV7-9 and TRBJ2-7, with TRBD1 as a possible D gene (6 bases). V was cut by 6 bases and J by 3 bases, with 18 bases left in between. Germline values: CDR1 SEHNR, CDR2 FQNEAQ (reference sequence). The CDR3 runs to 15 residues. CDR3 amino acids: CASSTTKSGVYEQYF. CDR3 nucleotides: TGTGCCAGCAGTACAACAAAGTCAGGGGTCTACGAGCAGTACTTC.

The chain is built from TRBV4-3 and TRBJ2-7, with no clear D. Trimming pared 0 bases from V and 5 bases from J, leaving 17 bases between. The length of the CDR3 is 16 residues. Germline V lookup: CDR1 LGHNA, CDR2 YSLEER. The CDR3 sequence: CASSQDTQVLLDEQYF. The CDR3, as DNA: TGCGCCAGCAGCCAAGACACCCAGGTCCTACTCGACGAGCAGTACTTC.

This clone has more than one count but fewer than ten. The chain uses TRBV5-5 and TRBJ2-2; 10 bases match TRBD2. V lost 3 bases, J lost 5 bases, and 4 bases stayed unmatched. The germline V gene has CDR1 SGHKS and CDR2 YYEKEE (reference sequence). CDR3 length: 15 residues. The CDR3 DNA reads as TGTGCCAGCAGCTGGGGGACTAGCGAGACCGGGGAGCTGTTTTTT. Its translation is CASSWGTSETGELFF. The complete variable domain, with remaining parts taken from reference TRBV5-5 and TRBJ2-2, reads DAGVTQSPTHLIKTRGQQVTLRCSPISGHKSVSWYQQVLGQGPQFIFQYYEKEERGRGNFPDRFSARQFPNYSSELNVNALLLGDSALYLCASSWGTSETGELFFGEGSRLTVL.

This chain links TRBV19 with TRBJ2-1; 11 bases are shared with TRBD2. This CDR3 is built from 14 residues. Trimming cost V 8 bases and J 4 bases; bases outside gene matches: 4. CDR1 and CDR2 from the germline V gene are LNHDA and SQIVND (reference sequence). CDR3 DNA: TGTGCCAGTCAAGCTAGCGGGAGGTACAATGAGCAGTTCTTC. As protein: CASQASGRYNEQFF.

The rearrangement joins TRBV9 to TRBJ2-1, with TRBD1 as a possible D gene (5 bases). The CDR3 length is 14 residues. Germline V lookup: CDR1 SGDLS, CDR2 YYNGEE. Trimming took off 0 bases at V and 9 bases at J, with 13 bases between the two ends. Written as DNA, the CDR3 is TGTGCCAGCAGCGTAGAGGTTGGGGCGAGTGAGCAGTTCTTC. This gives the protein CASSVEVGASEQFF.

The genes are TRBV28 and TRBJ1-6; 9 nucleotides agree with TRBD1. With V trimmed by 6 bases and J by 9 bases, 9 bases remained unmatched. Looked up from germline, CDR1 is MDHEN and CDR2 is SYDVKM. The length of the CDR3 is 15 residues. CDR3 nucleotide sequence: TGTGCCAGCAGAATGGGGGGACAGGGTCTTTCACCCCTCCACTTT. Residues: CASRMGGQGLSPLHF.

The gene calls are TRBV19 and TRBJ1-1, with a weak D call TRBD1 (5 bases). The CDR3 has 14 residues. V was shortened by 6 bases and J by 1 base, with 12 bases between the two germline ends. CDR1 and CDR2 (germline): LNHDA, SQIVND (reference sequence). CDR3 DNA: TGTGCCAGTAGGCGGGGGGGTGGGAACACTGAAGCTTTCTTT. Its protein is CASRRGGGNTEAFF.

The chain links TRBV28 to TRBJ2-7, with D maybe TRBD1 (5 bases). The CDR3 runs to 14 residues. V was clipped by 6 bases and J by 5 bases, with 17 bases between them. In germline, CDR1 is MDHEN, CDR2 SYDVKM. The CDR3 protein is CASRPTVLPNEQYF. The CDR3 DNA sequence: TGTGCCAGCAGACCGACAGTCCTGCCTAACGAGCAGTACTTC.

The rearrangement joins TRBV6-1 to TRBJ2-1, with unresolved D. The CDR3 is made up of 16 amino acids. CDR1 and CDR2 from the germline V gene are MNHNS and SASEGT. Trimming pared 0 bases from V and 3 bases from J, leaving 12 bases between. The CDR3 sequence is CASSEALSAYYNEQFF. For the CDR3, the DNA is TGTGCCAGCAGTGAAGCGCTGAGCGCCTACTACAATGAGCAGTTCTTC.

The chain uses TRBV6-1 and TRBJ2-1; 14 nucleotides line up with TRBD2. The CDR3 consists of 20 residues. Germline V gene lookup returns CDR1 MNHNS and CDR2 SASEGT. J lost 4 bases, V lost 4 bases, and 15 bases had no gene match. CDR3 in DNA: TGTGCCAGCAGTGTTGACCCCGGGACTAGCGGGAGTGTGTTGTACAATGAGCAGTTCTTC. This translates into CASSVDPGTSGSVLYNEQFF.

This chain connects TRBV11-2 to TRBJ1-2; tentative D call: TRBD1 (5 bases). CDR1 is SGHAT, CDR2 FQNNGV, per germline. The CDR3 runs to 18 residues. With 3 bases removed from V and 6 bases from J, the gap between germline ends came to 26 bases. In DNA, the CDR3 is TGTGCCAGCAGCTTGGTCGGGGGTCCGCCTCTTACTAAGGATGGCTACACCTTC. It yields the protein CASSLVGGPPLTKDGYTF.

V gene TRBV28 combines with J gene TRBJ2-3, with 7 bases fitting TRBD1. J lost 2 bases, V lost 4 bases, and 9 bases had no gene match. The germline CDR1 and CDR2 sequences are MDHEN and SYDVKM. This CDR3 is 16 amino acids long. CDR3 in amino acids: CASSSPGQDITDTQYF. The CDR3 DNA reads as TGTGCCAGCAGTTCCCCCGGACAGGACATCACAGATACGCAGTATTTT.

V and J are TRBV5-6 and TRBJ1-5; D unclear. V dropped 4 bases and J dropped 2 bases, with 10 bases sitting between them. The CDR3 contains 14 residues. Germline CDR1 reads SGHDT; CDR2 reads YYEEEE. The CDR3 coding sequence is TGTGCCAGCAGCCTCTACTCGGGCAATCAGCCCCAGCATTTT. It is translated as CASSLYSGNQPQHF.

V gene TRBV11-2 combines with J gene TRBJ2-5, with 11 bases aligning to TRBD2. There are 14 residues in the CDR3. The V gene's germline CDR1 is SGHAT and CDR2 FQNNGV. J gave up 5 bases and V 2 bases, and 1 base lay outside the gene matches. The chain's CDR3 is CASSLTSGSETQYF. CDR3 in DNA: TGTGCCAGCAGCTTAACTAGCGGGAGTGAGACCCAGTACTTC.

The chain combines TRBV7-8 with TRBJ2-1; 11 bases are a match to TRBD2. The germline CDR1 and CDR2 sequences are SGHVS and FQNEAQ. The CDR3 consists of 15 residues. J was trimmed by 10 bases and V by 1 base; bases with no gene match: 6. The CDR3 DNA reads as TGTGCCAGCAGCTTAGTCACTAGCGGGAGTCACGAGCAGTTCTTC. Amino acid sequence: CASSLVTSGSHEQFF.

J is TRBJ1-2 and V is TRBV10-3; the match to TRBD1 covers 7 bases. This CDR3 has 20 residues. Germline V gene lookup returns CDR1 ENHRY and CDR2 SYGVKD. The J segment lost 0 bases and the V segment lost 0 bases, leaving 16 bases of the junction unmatched. The CDR3: CAISESGRGGSSESNYGYTF. The DNA for the CDR3 is TGTGCCATCAGTGAGTCTGGAAGAGGGGGCTCCTCGGAATCTAACTATGGCTACACCTTC.

DNA for the CDR3: TGCGCCAGCAGCCAAAAGGACAGGGAGTTGGGAGGCTACACCTTC. It is translated as CASSQKDRELGGYTF. This chain uses TRBV4-3 with TRBJ1-2; TRBD1 matches at 8 bases. V shed 2 bases and J 8 bases; nucleotides not matched to a gene: 10. Germline V gives CDR1 LGHNA, CDR2 YSLEER. CDR3 size: 15 residues.

This chain links TRBV5-1 with TRBJ2-1; TRBD1 matches 8 bases. V dropped 2 bases and J dropped 8; count of bases not matched to a gene: 9. The CDR3 loop spans 15 amino acids. Germline V gene sequence: CDR1 SGHRS, CDR2 YFSETQ. Here the CDR3 DNA reads TGCGCCAGCAGCTTATCCGGACAGGGAATGCATGAGCAGTTCTTC. This translates into CASSLSGQGMHEQFF.

This chain uses TRBV7-3 with TRBJ2-1; 8 bases agree with TRBD1. V lost 3 bases, J lost 7 bases, and 2 bases stayed unmatched. This CDR3 comprises 13 residues. The germline CDR1 and CDR2 sequences are SGHTA and FQGTGA. The CDR3 DNA sequence: TGTGCCAGCAGCTTGGACAGGGTTAATGAGCAGTTCTTC. Protein sequence: CASSLDRVNEQFF.

This clone was observed a single time. The rearrangement uses TRBV5-1 and TRBJ2-1; D ambiguous. V gave up 0 bases and J gave up 5 bases, with 9 bases separating them. CDR3 size: 14 residues. The germline gives CDR1 SGHRS, CDR2 YFSETQ. CDR3 residues: CASSLGPPDNEQFF. The CDR3 region has the DNA TGCGCCAGCAGCTTGGGGCCCCCCGACAATGAGCAGTTCTTC.

This chain uses TRBV19 with TRBJ2-5; no reliable D call. The CDR3 is made up of 13 amino acids. Germline CDR1 is LNHDA and CDR2 is SQIVND (reference sequence). The V end was cut by 3 bases, the J end by 6 bases, with 11 bases between. This chain's CDR3 is CASSIVVGQTQYF. CDR3 nucleotides: TGTGCCAGTAGTATTGTAGTTGGTCAGACCCAGTACTTC.

The chain has TRBV28 and TRBJ2-5; D not resolved. V shed 7 bases and J shed 5 bases, with 14 bases lying between them. This CDR3 region has 13 residues. Per the germline V gene, CDR1 is MDHEN and CDR2 is SYDVKM. The CDR3 spells CASNQTVVETQYF. In DNA, the CDR3 is TGTGCCAGCAACCAAACTGTGGTGGAGACCCAGTACTTC.

This clone was recorded a few times. The V call is TRBV2, the J call TRBJ2-1; D is perhaps TRBD1 (5 bases). The CDR3 extends over 15 amino acids. Germline V gives CDR1 SNHLY, CDR2 FYNNEI. Trimming left V 3 bases short and J 8 bases short, with 17 bases between. The CDR3 nucleotides are TGTGCCAGCAGTGAGGCAGGGTTAGAGAGATATGAGCAGTTCTTC. It specifies CASSEAGLERYEQFF.

The CDR3 region has the DNA TGTGCCAGCAGCTTAGGTGGGGGCGACTATGGCTACACCTTC. It is translated as CASSLGGGDYGYTF. The rearrangement links TRBV11-1 to TRBJ1-2, with D possibly TRBD1 on 6 matching bases. V lost 1 base, J lost 3 bases, and 9 bases lay in between. The germline gives CDR1 SGHAT, CDR2 FQDESV (reference sequence). This CDR3 has 14 residues.

V gene TRBV2 combines with J gene TRBJ2-1; the match to TRBD2 covers 7 bases. Germline CDR1 is SNHLY and CDR2 is FYNNEI. V dropped 5 bases and J dropped 7; count of bases not matched to a gene: 11. This CDR3 has 15 residues. The DNA for the CDR3 is TGTGCCAGCAGTCCCCTTGGCGGGAGTATGAATGAGCAGTTCTTC. Its translation is CASSPLGGSMNEQFF.